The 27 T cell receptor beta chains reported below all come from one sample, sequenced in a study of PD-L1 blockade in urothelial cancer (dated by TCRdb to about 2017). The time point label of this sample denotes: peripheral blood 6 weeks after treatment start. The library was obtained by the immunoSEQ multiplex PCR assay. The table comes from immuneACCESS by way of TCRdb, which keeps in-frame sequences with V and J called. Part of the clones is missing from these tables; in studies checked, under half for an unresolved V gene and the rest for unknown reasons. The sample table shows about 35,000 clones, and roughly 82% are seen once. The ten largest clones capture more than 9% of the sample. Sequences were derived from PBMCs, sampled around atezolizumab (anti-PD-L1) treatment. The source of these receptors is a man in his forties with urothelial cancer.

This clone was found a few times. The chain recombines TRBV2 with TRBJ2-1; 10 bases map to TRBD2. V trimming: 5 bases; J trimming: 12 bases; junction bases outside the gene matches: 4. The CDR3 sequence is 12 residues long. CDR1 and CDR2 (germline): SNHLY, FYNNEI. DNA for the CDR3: TGTGCCAGCAGTTCTCAGCGGGGGGGGCAGTTCTTC. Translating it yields CASSSQRGGQFF.

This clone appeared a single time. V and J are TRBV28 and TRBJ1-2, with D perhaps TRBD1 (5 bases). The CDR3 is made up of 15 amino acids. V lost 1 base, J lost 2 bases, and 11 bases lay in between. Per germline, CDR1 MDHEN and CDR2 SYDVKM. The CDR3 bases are TGTGCCAGCAGTTTATCTGGGGCTAGAAACTATGGCTACACCTTC. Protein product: CASSLSGARNYGYTF.

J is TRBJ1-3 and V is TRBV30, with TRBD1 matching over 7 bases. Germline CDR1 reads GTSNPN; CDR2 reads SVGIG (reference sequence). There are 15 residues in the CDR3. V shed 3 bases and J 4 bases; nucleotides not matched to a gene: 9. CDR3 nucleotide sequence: TGTGCCTGGAGCCGACAGGGACTTCGGGGAAACACCATATATTTT. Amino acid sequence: CAWSRQGLRGNTIYF.

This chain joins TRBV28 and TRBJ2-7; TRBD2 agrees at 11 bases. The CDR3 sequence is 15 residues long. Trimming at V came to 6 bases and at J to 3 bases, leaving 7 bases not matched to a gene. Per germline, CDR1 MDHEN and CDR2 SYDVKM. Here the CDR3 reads CASSPRLAGFYEQYF. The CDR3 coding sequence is TGTGCCAGCAGCCCTAGACTAGCGGGATTCTACGAGCAGTACTTC.

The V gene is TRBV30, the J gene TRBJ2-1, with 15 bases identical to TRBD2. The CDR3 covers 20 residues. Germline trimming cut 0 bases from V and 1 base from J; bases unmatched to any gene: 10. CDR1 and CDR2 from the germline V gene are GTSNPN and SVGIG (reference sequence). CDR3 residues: CAWSVLRTSGRAPSYNEQFF. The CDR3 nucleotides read TGTGCCTGGAGTGTCCTTCGGACTAGCGGGAGGGCCCCTTCCTACAATGAGCAGTTCTTC.

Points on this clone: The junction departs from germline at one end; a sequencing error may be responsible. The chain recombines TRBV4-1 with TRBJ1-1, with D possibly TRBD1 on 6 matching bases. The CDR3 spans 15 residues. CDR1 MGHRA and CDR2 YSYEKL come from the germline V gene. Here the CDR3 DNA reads TGCGCCAGCAGCCAACCTTATGACGGACAGACTGAGGCTTTCTTT. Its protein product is CASSQPYDGQTEAFF.

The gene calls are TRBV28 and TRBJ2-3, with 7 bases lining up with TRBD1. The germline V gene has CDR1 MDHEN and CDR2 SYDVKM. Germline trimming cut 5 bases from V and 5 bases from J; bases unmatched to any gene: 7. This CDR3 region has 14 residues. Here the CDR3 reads CASSRTGAGDTQYF. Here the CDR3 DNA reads TGTGCCAGCAGTCGAACAGGGGCGGGAGATACGCAGTATTTT. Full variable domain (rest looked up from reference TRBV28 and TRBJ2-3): DVKVTQSSRYLVKRTGEKVFLECVQDMDHENMFWYRQDPGLGLRLIYFSYDVKMKEKGDIPEGYSVSREKKERFSLILESASTNQTSMYLCASSRTGAGDTQYFGPGTRLTVL.

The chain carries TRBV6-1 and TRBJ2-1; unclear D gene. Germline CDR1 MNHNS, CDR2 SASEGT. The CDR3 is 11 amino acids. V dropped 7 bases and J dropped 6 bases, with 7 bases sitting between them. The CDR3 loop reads CASTRVNEQFF. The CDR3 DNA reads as TGTGCCAGCACTCGGGTCAATGAGCAGTTCTTC.

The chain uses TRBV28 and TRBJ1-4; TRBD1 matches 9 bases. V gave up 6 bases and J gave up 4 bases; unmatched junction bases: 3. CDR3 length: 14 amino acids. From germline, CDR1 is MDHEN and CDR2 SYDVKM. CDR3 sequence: CASSQTGGNEKLFF. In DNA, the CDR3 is TGTGCCAGCAGCCAGACAGGGGGTAATGAAAAACTGTTTTTT. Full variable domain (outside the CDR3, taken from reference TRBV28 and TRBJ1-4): DVKVTQSSRYLVKRTGEKVFLECVQDMDHENMFWYRQDPGLGLRLIYFSYDVKMKEKGDIPEGYSVSREKKERFSLILESASTNQTSMYLCASSQTGGNEKLFFGSGTQLSVL.

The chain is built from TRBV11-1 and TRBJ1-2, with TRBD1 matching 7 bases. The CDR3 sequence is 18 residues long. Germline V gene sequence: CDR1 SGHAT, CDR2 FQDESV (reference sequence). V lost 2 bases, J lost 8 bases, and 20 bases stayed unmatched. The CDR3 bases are TGTGCCAGCAGCTTAAGTGGGACAGAGGGTCGACCACCCCAGGGCTACACCTTC. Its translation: CASSLSGTEGRPPQGYTF.

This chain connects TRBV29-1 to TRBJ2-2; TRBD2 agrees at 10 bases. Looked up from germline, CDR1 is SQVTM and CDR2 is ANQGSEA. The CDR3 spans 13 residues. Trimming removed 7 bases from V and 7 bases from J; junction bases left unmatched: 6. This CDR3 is CSAGTSVGGELFF. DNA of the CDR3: TGCAGCGCCGGGACTAGCGTTGGCGGGGAGCTGTTTTTT.

The CDR3 DNA sequence: TGTGCCAGCAGTTACTCGACAGGCAGGGATTGGGACGAGCAGTACTTC. This codes for CASSYSTGRDWDEQYF. The chain has TRBV6-6 and TRBJ2-7; D might be TRBD1 (6 bases). The CDR3 is 16 residues long. The germline V gene has CDR1 MNHNY and CDR2 SVGAGI (reference sequence). Trimming stripped 0 bases from V and 5 bases from J, with 17 bases between.

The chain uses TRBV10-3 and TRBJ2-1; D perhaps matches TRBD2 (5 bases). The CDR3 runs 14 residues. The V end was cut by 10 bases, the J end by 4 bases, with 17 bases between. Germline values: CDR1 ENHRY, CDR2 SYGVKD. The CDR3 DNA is TGTGCCACCCTACCCACGGGGTCTTACAATGAGCAGTTCTTC. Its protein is CATLPTGSYNEQFF.

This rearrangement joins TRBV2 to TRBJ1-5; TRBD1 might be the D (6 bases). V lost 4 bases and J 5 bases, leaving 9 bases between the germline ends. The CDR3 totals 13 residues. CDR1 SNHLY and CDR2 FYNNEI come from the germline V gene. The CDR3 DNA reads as TGTGCCAGCAGTGGCGGACAGTATCAGCCCCAGCATTTT. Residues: CASSGGQYQPQHF. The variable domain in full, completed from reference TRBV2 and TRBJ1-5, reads EPEVTQTPSHQVTQMGQEVILRCVPISNHLYFYWYRQILGQKVEFLVSFYNNEISEKSEIFDDQFSVERPDGSNFTLKIRSTKLEDSAMYFCASSGGQYQPQHFGDGTRLSIL.

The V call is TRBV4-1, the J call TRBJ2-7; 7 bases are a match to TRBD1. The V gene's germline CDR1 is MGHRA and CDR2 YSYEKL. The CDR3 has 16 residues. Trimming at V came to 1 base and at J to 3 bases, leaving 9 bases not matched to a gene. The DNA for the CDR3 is TGCGCCAGCAGCCAAGGGGGTTTCCAGGGGGACTACGAGCAGTACTTC. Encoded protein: CASSQGGFQGDYEQYF.

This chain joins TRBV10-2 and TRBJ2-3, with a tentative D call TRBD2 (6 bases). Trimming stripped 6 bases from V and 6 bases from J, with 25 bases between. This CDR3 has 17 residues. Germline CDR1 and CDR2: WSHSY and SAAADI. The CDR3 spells CASRRSGGREKGDTQYF. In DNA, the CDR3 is TGCGCCAGCAGGAGAAGTGGGGGACGGGAGAAGGGGGATACGCAGTATTTT.

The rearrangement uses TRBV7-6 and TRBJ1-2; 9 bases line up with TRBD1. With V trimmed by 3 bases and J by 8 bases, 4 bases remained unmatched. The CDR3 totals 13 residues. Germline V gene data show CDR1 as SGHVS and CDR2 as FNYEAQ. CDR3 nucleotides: TGTGCCAGCAGCTTCACAGGGGGCGAGGGCTACACCTTC. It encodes CASSFTGGEGYTF.

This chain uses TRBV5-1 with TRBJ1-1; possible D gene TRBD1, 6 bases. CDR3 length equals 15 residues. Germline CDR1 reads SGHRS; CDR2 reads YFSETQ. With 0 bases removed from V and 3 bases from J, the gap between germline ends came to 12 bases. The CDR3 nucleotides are TGCGCCAGCAGCTTGGAGGTGGGGGCGGACACTGAAGCTTTCTTT. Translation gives CASSLEVGADTEAFF.

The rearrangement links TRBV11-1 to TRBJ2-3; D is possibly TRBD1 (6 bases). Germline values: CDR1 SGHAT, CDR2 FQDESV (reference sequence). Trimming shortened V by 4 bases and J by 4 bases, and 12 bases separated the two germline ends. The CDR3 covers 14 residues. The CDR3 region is CASSYGQFADTQYF. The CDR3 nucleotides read TGTGCCAGCAGCTACGGACAGTTTGCAGATACGCAGTATTTT.

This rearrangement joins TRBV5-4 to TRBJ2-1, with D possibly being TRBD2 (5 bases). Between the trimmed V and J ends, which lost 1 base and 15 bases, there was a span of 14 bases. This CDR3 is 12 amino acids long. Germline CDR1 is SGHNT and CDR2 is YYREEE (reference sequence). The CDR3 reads CASSLYRDTPFF. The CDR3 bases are TGTGCCAGCAGCTTGTACCGGGATACACCGTTCTTC. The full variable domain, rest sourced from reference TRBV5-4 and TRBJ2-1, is ETGVTQSPTHLIKTRGQQVTLRCSSQSGHNTVSWYQQALGQGPQFIFQYYREEENGRGNFPPRFSGLQFPNYSSELNVNALELDDSALYLCASSLYRDTPFFGPGTRLTVL.

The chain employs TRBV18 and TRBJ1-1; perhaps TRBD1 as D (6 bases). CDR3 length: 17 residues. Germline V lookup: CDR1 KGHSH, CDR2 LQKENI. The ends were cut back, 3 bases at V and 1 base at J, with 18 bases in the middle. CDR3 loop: CASSPPGAGAANTEAFF. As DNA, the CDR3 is TGTGCCAGCTCACCCCCAGGGGCAGGGGCGGCGAACACTGAAGCTTTCTTT.

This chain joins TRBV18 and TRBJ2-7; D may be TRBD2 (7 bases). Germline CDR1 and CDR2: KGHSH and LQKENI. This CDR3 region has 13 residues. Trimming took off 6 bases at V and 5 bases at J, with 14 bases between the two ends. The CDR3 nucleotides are TGTGCCAGCTCGGGGAGGGGGAGCGACGAGCAGTACTTC. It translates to CASSGRGSDEQYF.

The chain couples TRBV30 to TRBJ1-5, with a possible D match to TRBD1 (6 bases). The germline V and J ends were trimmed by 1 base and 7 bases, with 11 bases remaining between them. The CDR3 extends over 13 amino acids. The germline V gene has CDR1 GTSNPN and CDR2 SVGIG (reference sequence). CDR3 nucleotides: TGTGCCTGGAGTGAAGGACAGCAGCAGCCCCAGCATTTT. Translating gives CAWSEGQQQPQHF.

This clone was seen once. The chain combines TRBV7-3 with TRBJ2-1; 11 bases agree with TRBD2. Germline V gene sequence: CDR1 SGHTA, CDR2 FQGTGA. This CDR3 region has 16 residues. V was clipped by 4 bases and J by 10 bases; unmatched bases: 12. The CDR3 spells CASSSLGLADDEEQFF. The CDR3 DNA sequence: TGTGCCAGCAGCTCCTTGGGACTAGCGGATGATGAGGAGCAGTTCTTC.

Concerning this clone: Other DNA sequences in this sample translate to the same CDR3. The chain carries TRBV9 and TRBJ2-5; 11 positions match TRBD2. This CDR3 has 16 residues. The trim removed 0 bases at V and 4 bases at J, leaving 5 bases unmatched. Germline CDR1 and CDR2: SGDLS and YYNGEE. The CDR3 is CASSVGGSGRGETQYF. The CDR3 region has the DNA TGTGCCAGCAGCGTAGGGGGTAGCGGGAGGGGAGAGACCCAGTACTTC.

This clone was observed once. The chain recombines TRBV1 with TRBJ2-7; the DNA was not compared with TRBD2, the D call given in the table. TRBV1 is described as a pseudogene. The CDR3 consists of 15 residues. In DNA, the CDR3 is TGCACCAGCAGCCAAGATTCCAGCGGGAGGATCAAGCAGTACTTC. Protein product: CTSSQDSSGRIKQYF.

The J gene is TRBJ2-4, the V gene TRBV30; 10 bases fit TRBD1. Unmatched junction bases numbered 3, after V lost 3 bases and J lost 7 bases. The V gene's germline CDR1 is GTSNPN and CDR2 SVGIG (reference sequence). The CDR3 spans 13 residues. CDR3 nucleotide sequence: TGTGCCTGGAGGGACAGGGGGTGGAACATTCAGTACTTC. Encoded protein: CAWRDRGWNIQYF. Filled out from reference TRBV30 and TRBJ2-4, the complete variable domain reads SQTIHQWPATLVQPVGSPLSLECTVEGTSNPNLYWYRQAAGRGLQLLFYSVGIGQISSEVPQNLSASRPQDRQFILSSKKLLLSDSGFYLCAWRDRGWNIQYFGAGTRLSVL.